These 25 T cell receptor beta chains came from one sample sequenced in a study of type 1 and type 2 diabetes patients. PCR was run on genomic DNA. Amplification of the beta chain CDR3 used 30 forward and 13 reverse multiplex primers. MiXCR was run by TCRdb on the multiplex PCR reads, yielding one entry per CDR3 protein. The repertoire holds 250,000 to 300,000 distinct CDR3 sequences, with around 47% as singletons. Source material: peripheral blood mononuclear cells (PBMCs). The receptors were gathered from a man between 18 and 29 years old with type 2 diabetes.

The chain combines TRBV19 with TRBJ2-2, with TRBD2 matching over 11 bases. The germline V gene encodes CDR1 LNHDA and CDR2 SQIVND (reference sequence). Germline trimming cut 11 bases from V and 1 base from J; bases unmatched to any gene: 6. The CDR3 loop spans 15 amino acids. CDR3 coding DNA: TGTGCCTGGAGTGGGACTAGCGGGAACACCGGGGAGCTGTTTTTT. Residues: CAWSGTSGNTGELFF. The variable domain in full, with the rest retrieved from reference TRBV19 and TRBJ2-2, is DGGITQSPKYLFRKEGQNVTLSCEQNLNHDAMYWYRQDPGQGLRLIYYSQIVNDFQKGDIAEGYSVSREKKESFPLTVTSAQKNPTAFYLCAWSGTSGNTGELFFGEGSRLTVL.

The chain joins TRBV30 to TRBJ2-5; no firm D call. The CDR3 is made up of 13 amino acids. V shed 3 bases and J shed 2 bases, with 10 bases lying between them. The germline CDR1 and CDR2 sequences are GTSNPN and SVGIG (reference sequence). The CDR3 sequence: CAWSRSTQETQYF. Here the CDR3 DNA reads TGTGCCTGGAGCAGGAGCACTCAAGAGACCCAGTACTTC. The full variable domain, with the rest looked up from reference TRBV30 and TRBJ2-5, is SQTIHQWPATLVQPVGSPLSLECTVEGTSNPNLYWYRQAAGRGLQLLFYSVGIGQISSEVPQNLSASRPQDRQFILSSKKLLLSDSGFYLCAWSRSTQETQYFGPGTRLLVL.

This clonotype was seen only once. This sequence joins TRBV12-3 or TRBV12-4 and TRBJ2-1, with D possibly being TRBD2 (5 bases). The CDR3 covers 13 residues. Trimming removed 6 bases from V and 9 bases from J, with 15 bases in between. The CDR3 region is CASSSTRSIEQFF. In nucleotides, the CDR3 is TGTGCCAGCAGCTCTACTAGGTCTATTGAGCAGTTCTTC.

This chain connects TRBV2 to TRBJ1-5; D might be TRBD1 (6 bases). The CDR3 is made up of 16 amino acids. The V gene's germline CDR1 is SNHLY and CDR2 FYNNEI. V was trimmed by 5 bases and J by 0 bases, leaving 14 bases between them. CDR3 residues: CASSKTGTGSNQPQHF. CDR3 in DNA: TGTGCCAGCAGTAAAACAGGGACGGGTAGCAATCAGCCCCAGCATTTT.

A note on this clonotype: One junction end disagrees with the germline gene, perhaps due to a read error. V gene TRBV20-1 combines with J gene TRBJ1-4; weak D call: TRBD1 (6 bases). The CDR3 spans 14 residues. The germline V gene has CDR1 DFQATT and CDR2 SNEGSKA (reference sequence). In DNA form, the CDR3 reads TGCAGTGCTAGAGGCGTTGACAGGAATGAAAGACTGTTTTTT. This translates into CSARGVDRNERLFF.

This chain links TRBV12-3 or TRBV12-4 with TRBJ2-7; 7 positions match TRBD2. The CDR3 spans 14 residues. The J segment lost 1 base and the V segment lost 6 bases, leaving 6 bases of the junction unmatched. As DNA, the CDR3 is TGTGCCAGCAGGGGGAGCGGGAAATCCTACGAGCAGTACTTC. It specifies CASRGSGKSYEQYF.

This clonotype was seen ten or more times. The V and J genes are TRBV10-3 and TRBJ1-2, with D uncertain. CDR1 and CDR2 from the germline V gene are ENHRY and SYGVKD. Between the trimmed V and J ends, which lost 10 bases and 0 bases, there was a span of 18 bases. The length of the CDR3 is 15 residues. CDR3 DNA sequence: TGTGCCACCGCGGAGGGAGCCTACTCTAACTATGGCTACACCTTC. It codes for CATAEGAYSNYGYTF.

This clonotype was recorded many times. This chain uses TRBV4-1 with TRBJ2-5, with 9 bases matching TRBD1. V lost 6 bases, J lost 5 bases, and 13 bases stayed unmatched. The CDR3 is 16 amino acids. The V gene's germline CDR1 is MGHRA and CDR2 YSYEKL. The CDR3 nucleotides are TGCGCCAGCAGTTTCACAGGGGGCGGATCCGCTGAGACCCAGTACTTC. Translating gives CASSFTGGGSAETQYF.

This clonotype came up a few times. The chain links TRBV7-2 to TRBJ1-5; D remains ambiguous. The germline V and J ends were trimmed by 1 base and 6 bases, with 7 bases remaining between them. Per germline, CDR1 SGHTA and CDR2 FQGNSA. The CDR3 consists of 13 residues. CDR3 DNA: TGTGCCAGCAGCTTAGGAGCGGGTCAGCCCCAGCATTTT. This gives the protein CASSLGAGQPQHF.

The count of this clonotype is one. The V call is TRBV7-8, the J call TRBJ1-2; 11 nucleotides match TRBD1. V lost 6 bases to trimming and J lost 4 bases; unmatched junction nucleotides: 13. Germline assignment: CDR1 SGHVS and CDR2 FQNEAQ. The CDR3 is 17 residues long. CDR3 region: CASSYSPGTGGSYGYTF. The CDR3 region has the DNA TGTGCCAGCAGTTACTCGCCCGGGACAGGGGGAAGCTATGGCTACACCTTC.

This chain uses TRBV5-1 with TRBJ2-1, with D unclear. Trimming shortened V by 4 bases and J by 8 bases, and 10 bases separated the two germline ends. This CDR3 region has 12 residues. Germline V lookup: CDR1 SGHRS, CDR2 YFSETQ. CDR3 bases: TGCGCCAGCAGCCTTAAAGGCCATGAGCAGTTCTTC. This translates into CASSLKGHEQFF.

This sequence joins TRBV10-3 and TRBJ1-5, with a weak D call TRBD1 (6 bases). CDR3 length: 13 residues. The germline CDR1 and CDR2 sequences are ENHRY and SYGVKD. V was pared by 10 bases and J by 3 bases, with 13 bases between. CDR3 protein: CASARQDNQPQHF. CDR3 nucleotide sequence: TGTGCCAGCGCCCGACAGGACAATCAGCCCCAGCATTTT.

Comments on this clonotype: One end of the junction varies from germline; a read error may be responsible. The V call is TRBV28, the J call TRBJ2-7; D gene unclear. The CDR3 consists of 13 residues. CDR1 and CDR2 (germline): MDHEN, SYDVKM. Written as DNA, the CDR3 is TGTGCCAGCAGCCACCCCAACCGGCTCGAGCAGTATTTC. Its protein product is CASSHPNRLEQYF.

This clonotype was picked up one time. CDR3 nucleotide sequence: TGTGCCAGCAGTGGAAGGGACAGCGGGACCGGAAACACCATATATTTT. Its translation: CASSGRDSGTGNTIYF. The V and J genes are TRBV25-1 and TRBJ1-3, with 7 bases fitting TRBD1. Germline CDR1 reads MGHDK; CDR2 reads SYGVNS. J was trimmed by 4 bases and V by 4 bases; bases with no gene match: 10. This CDR3 region has 16 residues. The variable domain in full, with the rest retrieved from reference TRBV25-1 and TRBJ1-3, is EADIYQTPRYLVIGTGKKITLECSQTMGHDKMYWYQQDPGMELHLIHYSYGVNSTEKGDLSSESTVSRIRTEHFPLTLESARPSHTSQYLCASSGRDSGTGNTIYFGEGSWLTVV.

Concerning this clonotype: Given a much more abundant clone one base away, this may be a read error. V and J are TRBV7-9 and TRBJ2-7; TRBD2 is a possible D gene (6 bases). Germline CDR1 SEHNR, CDR2 FQNEAQ (reference sequence). Trimming cost V 3 bases and J 0 bases, with 9 bases left between them. The CDR3 sequence is 14 residues long. The DNA of the CDR3 is TGTGCCAGCAGCTTGCAGCGGGCCTCCTACGAGCAGTACTTC. It specifies CASSLQRASYEQYF.

This clonotype was picked up a small number of times. The CDR3 region has the DNA TGCAGTGCTTCCGCTATGAGTGGAGCCTTCTATGGCTACACCTTC. This encodes CSASAMSGAFYGYTF. The genes are TRBV20-1 and TRBJ1-2; D unresolved. The CDR3 totals 15 residues. Germline CDR1 DFQATT, CDR2 SNEGSKA (reference sequence). V was trimmed by 5 bases and J by 4 bases, leaving 20 bases between them.

The J gene is TRBJ2-7, the V gene TRBV30; no clear D gene. CDR3 size: 15 residues. CDR1 is GTSNPN and CDR2 is SVGIG in the germline V gene (reference sequence). V gave up 0 bases and J gave up 0 bases, with 12 bases separating them. The CDR3 DNA is TGTGCCTGGAGTGTACTTGGGTACAGCTCCTACGAGCAGTACTTC. Translation gives CAWSVLGYSSYEQYF.

In its sample, this clonotype was seen once. The rearrangement links TRBV30 to TRBJ1-2; D is ambiguous. The CDR3 extends over 14 amino acids. V shed 8 bases and J shed 4 bases, with 20 bases lying between them. The germline CDR1 and CDR2 sequences are GTSNPN and SVGIG (reference sequence). The DNA of the CDR3 is TGTGCCAGTAGTATAGGCACATCTGCCTATGGCTACACCTTC. Its protein product is CASSIGTSAYGYTF.

The rearrangement joins TRBV5-1 to TRBJ2-5; 9 bases map to TRBD1. This CDR3 comprises 15 residues. The V segment lost 4 bases and the J segment 4 bases; nucleotides outside the gene matches: 8. Germline V gives CDR1 SGHRS, CDR2 YFSETQ. CDR3: CASSVRGTGTETQYF. CDR3 in DNA: TGCGCCAGCAGCGTGAGAGGGACAGGGACAGAGACCCAGTACTTC.

Note on this clonotype: With a much larger clone just one base away, this may be a read error. Because it lacks the conserved phenylalanine or tryptophan at the end, this CDR3 is likely a read error. The chain combines TRBV7-2 with TRBJ2-2; TRBD1 or TRBD2 may be the D gene (5 bases each). Per germline, CDR1 SGHTA and CDR2 FQGNSA. The V and J ends lost 5 bases and 0 bases respectively, with 10 bases between them. CDR3 length: 15 residues. CDR3 sequence reads: CASSGDGTNTGELFS. For the CDR3, the DNA is TGTGCCAGCAGCGGGGACGGCACGAACACCGGGGAGCTGTTTTCT.

The chain couples TRBV19 to TRBJ2-2; perhaps TRBD1 as D (6 bases). Trimming cost V 7 bases and J 2 bases, with 11 bases left between them. Germline CDR1 and CDR2: LNHDA and SQIVND (reference sequence). The CDR3 extends over 14 amino acids. CDR3 in amino acids: CASNPGQNTGELFF. The CDR3 bases are TGTGCCAGTAACCCGGGACAAAACACCGGGGAGCTGTTTTTT.

This clonotype was picked up many times. The chain recombines TRBV2 with TRBJ2-7; D is perhaps TRBD1 (6 bases). The CDR3 has 13 amino acids. Germline CDR1 reads SNHLY; CDR2 reads FYNNEI. Trimming left V 6 bases short and J 6 bases short, with 15 bases between. CDR3 nucleotides: TGTGCCAGCAGCGATCTATACAGGGCCGAGCAGTACTTC. It codes for CASSDLYRAEQYF.

The J gene is TRBJ2-6, the V gene TRBV10-3; D perhaps matches TRBD2 (5 bases). Trimming took 1 base from V and 2 from J, leaving 12 bases between them. Germline V gene lookup returns CDR1 ENHRY and CDR2 SYGVKD. There are 17 residues in the CDR3. The CDR3 loop reads CAISEFEGIAGANVLTF. Here the CDR3 DNA reads TGTGCCATCAGTGAGTTTGAGGGTATCGCTGGGGCCAACGTCCTGACTTTC.

In this sample, this clonotype turned up a few times. The V gene is TRBV14, the J gene TRBJ1-5; TRBD1 aligns across 9 bases. The V gene end was trimmed by 1 base and the J gene end by 2 bases; junction bases not matched to a gene: 12. The CDR3 is made up of 19 amino acids. Germline assignment: CDR1 SGHDN and CDR2 FVKESK. The CDR3 protein is CASSQAQNRGRNRNQPQHF. The CDR3 coding sequence is TGTGCCAGCAGCCAAGCCCAGAACAGGGGGCGAAACCGCAATCAGCCCCAGCATTTT.

Concerning this clonotype itself: At one end, the junction sequence differs from germline, possibly due to a read error. In DNA form, the CDR3 reads TGTGCCCGGAGTGTACCTCGCCAGCTCTATAATTCACCCCTCCACTTT. It encodes CARSVPRQLYNSPLHF. V and J are TRBV30 and TRBJ1-6; no clear D. Germline V gene lookup returns CDR1 GTSNPN and CDR2 SVGIG (reference sequence). The CDR3 covers 16 residues.